This entry lists 8 T cell receptor beta chains sequenced from one sample in a study of CD8+ T cells in alopecia areata. As for treatment: oral pan-JAK inhibitor, 5-10 mg twice daily. Reverse transcription of extracted RNA yielded cDNA, which provided the sequencing template. TCRdb's copy holds only in-frame clones and misses some; the assay was immunoSEQ multiplex PCR. Of about 180,000 clones in the sample, approximately 49% were seen once. The starting material was CD8+ T cells sorted from blood, obtained between weeks 51 and 54, from a patient treated with tofacitinib. Receptors were obtained from a human donor with alopecia areata.

V is TRBV7-9 and J is TRBJ2-3, with unresolved D. There are 16 residues in the CDR3. Trimming took 5 bases from V and 0 from J, leaving 15 bases between them. Germline V CDR1 and CDR2: SEHNR, FQNEAQ (reference sequence). The CDR3 coding sequence is TGTGCCAGCAGCCCCCCGTCAGGCCATAGCACAGATACGCAGTATTTT. The encoded protein is CASSPPSGHSTDTQYF.

The chain recombines TRBV11-2 with TRBJ1-1, with D maybe TRBD1 (6 bases). The germline CDR1 and CDR2 sequences are SGHAT and FQNNGV. The CDR3 extends over 15 amino acids. Trimming removed 2 bases from V and 0 bases from J, with 10 bases in between. CDR3 sequence reads: CASSLNGQMNTEAFF. The CDR3 nucleotides read TGTGCCAGCAGCTTAAATGGACAGATGAACACTGAAGCTTTCTTT.

This chain links TRBV29-1 with TRBJ1-1, with 7 bases lining up with TRBD1. The CDR3 runs 16 residues. Germline values: CDR1 SQVTM, CDR2 ANQGSEA. V dropped 4 bases and J dropped 0; count of bases not matched to a gene: 11. In DNA, the CDR3 is TGCAGCGTTGTCCCCCCTAAGGGACAGATGAACACTGAAGCTTTCTTT. Protein sequence: CSVVPPKGQMNTEAFF.

This clone was seen a few times. The chain combines TRBV4-1 with TRBJ2-1; D is unclear. V was pared by 3 bases and J by 4 bases, with 4 bases between. This CDR3 has 12 residues. CDR1 is MGHRA and CDR2 is YSYEKL in the germline V gene. The CDR3: CASSHAYNEQFF. CDR3 bases: TGCGCCAGCAGCCATGCGTACAATGAGCAGTTCTTC.

The chain combines TRBV9 with TRBJ1-1; 9 nucleotides align to TRBD1. Germline values: CDR1 SGDLS, CDR2 YYNGEE. The CDR3 covers 15 residues. V trimming: 3 bases; J trimming: 2 bases; junction bases outside the gene matches: 5. The CDR3 is CASSGRTGDNTEAFF. CDR3 DNA: TGTGCCAGCAGCGGAAGGACAGGGGACAACACTGAAGCTTTCTTT.

The chain is built from TRBV7-9 and TRBJ2-7; D uncertain. CDR1 and CDR2 (germline): SEHNR, FQNEAQ (reference sequence). V lost 5 bases, J lost 4 bases, and 24 bases lay in between. The CDR3 sequence is 17 residues long. The CDR3 DNA reads as TGTGCCAGCAGCGGGGAAACCGGCGCCTCCTCCCGATACGAGCAGTACTTC. Encoded protein: CASSGETGASSRYEQYF.

The V gene is TRBV19, the J gene TRBJ2-1; 10 bases are a match to TRBD2. The trim removed 8 bases at V and 0 bases at J, leaving 7 bases unmatched. The CDR3 covers 16 residues. The germline V gene has CDR1 LNHDA and CDR2 SQIVND (reference sequence). The CDR3 region is CASSRSGGGSYNEQFF. The CDR3 bases are TGTGCCAGTTCCCGCAGCGGGGGGGGCTCCTACAATGAGCAGTTCTTC.

The rearrangement joins TRBV6-4 to TRBJ2-3; no reliable D call. The germline gives CDR1 MRHNA, CDR2 SNTAGT. There are 14 residues in the CDR3. The ends were cut back, 3 bases at V and 4 bases at J, with 11 bases in the middle. The CDR3 reads CASSDPWESDTQYF. In DNA, the CDR3 is TGTGCCAGCAGTGATCCGTGGGAATCAGATACGCAGTATTTT.